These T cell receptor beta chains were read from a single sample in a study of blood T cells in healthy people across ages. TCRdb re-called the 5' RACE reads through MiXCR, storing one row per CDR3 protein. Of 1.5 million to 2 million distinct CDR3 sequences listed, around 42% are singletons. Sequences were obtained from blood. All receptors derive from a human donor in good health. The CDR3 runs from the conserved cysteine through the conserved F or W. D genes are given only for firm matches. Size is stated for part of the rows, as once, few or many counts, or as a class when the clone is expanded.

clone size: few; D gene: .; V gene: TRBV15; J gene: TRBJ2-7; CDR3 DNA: TGTGCCACCTCTCCGGGCGATGGAGGATCCTACGAGCAGTACTTC; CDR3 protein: CATSPGDGGSYEQYF
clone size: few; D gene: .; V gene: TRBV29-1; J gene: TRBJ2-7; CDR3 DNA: TGCAGCGTTGGGGGGGGGGCGAGCGAGCAGTACTTC; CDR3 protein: CSVGGGASEQYF
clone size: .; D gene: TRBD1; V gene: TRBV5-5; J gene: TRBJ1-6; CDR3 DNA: TGTGCCAGCAGCTTGTTTGGGACAGGGGATACTTCACCCCTCCACTTT; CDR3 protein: CASSLFGTGDTSPLHF
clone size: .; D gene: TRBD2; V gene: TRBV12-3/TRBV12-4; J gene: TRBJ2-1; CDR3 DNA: TGTGCCAGCAGTATTATAGCGGGGTCCTACAATGAGCAGTTCTTC; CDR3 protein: CASSIIAGSYNEQFF
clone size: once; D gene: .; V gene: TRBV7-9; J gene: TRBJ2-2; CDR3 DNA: TGTGCCAGCCTCCCTATCACCACCGGGGAGCTGTTTTTT; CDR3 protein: CASLPITTGELFF
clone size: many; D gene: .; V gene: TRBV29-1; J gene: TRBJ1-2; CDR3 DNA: TGCAGCGTTGGCGCGGGGGACGGCTACACCTTC; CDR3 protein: CSVGAGDGYTF
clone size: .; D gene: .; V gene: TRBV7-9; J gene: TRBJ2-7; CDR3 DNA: TGTGCCAGCAGCTCCTATGACAGAACTTGGGAGCAGTACTTC; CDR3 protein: CASSSYDRTWEQYF
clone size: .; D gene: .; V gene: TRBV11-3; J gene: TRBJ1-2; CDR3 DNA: TGTGCCAGCAGCTTAGGGGGGGCGGTTGGCTACACCTTC; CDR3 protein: CASSLGGAVGYTF
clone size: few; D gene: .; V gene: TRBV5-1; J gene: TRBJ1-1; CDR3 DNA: TGCGCCAGCAGTTCTAATACAGGTAACACTGAAGCTTTCTTT; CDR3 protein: CASSSNTGNTEAFF
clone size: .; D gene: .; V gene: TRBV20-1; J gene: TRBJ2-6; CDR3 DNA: TGCAGTGCTAGCCAGGGGGCGCTGGTGGGGGGGGCCGACGTCCTGACTTTC; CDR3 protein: CSASQGALVGGADVLTF
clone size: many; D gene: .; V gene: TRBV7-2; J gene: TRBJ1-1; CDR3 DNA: TGTGCCAGCAGCTTAACTGGCAGTGAAGCTTTCTTT; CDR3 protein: CASSLTGSEAFF
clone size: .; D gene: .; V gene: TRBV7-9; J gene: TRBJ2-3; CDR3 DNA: TGTGCCAGCAGCTCAACCGGGGGCGAGTATTTT; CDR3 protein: CASSSTGGEYF
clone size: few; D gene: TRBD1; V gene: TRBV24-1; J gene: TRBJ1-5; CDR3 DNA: TGTGCCACCAGTGATTTGGGGCAGGGGGGGATTCAGCCCCAGCATTTT; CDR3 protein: CATSDLGQGGIQPQHF
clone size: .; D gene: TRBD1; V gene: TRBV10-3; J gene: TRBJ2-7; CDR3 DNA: TGTGCCGCGACAGGGGGCAGTCGGAGTTTCGACGAGCAGTACTTC; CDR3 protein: CAATGGSRSFDEQYF
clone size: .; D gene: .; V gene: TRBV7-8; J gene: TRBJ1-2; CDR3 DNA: TGTGCCAGCAGCTTAGCACAGAGCCACTATGGCTACACCTTC; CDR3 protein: CASSLAQSHYGYTF
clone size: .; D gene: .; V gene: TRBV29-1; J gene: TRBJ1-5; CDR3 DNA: TGCAGCGCCTCTACGGACAGTAGCAATCAGCCCCAGCATTTT; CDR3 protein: CSASTDSSNQPQHF
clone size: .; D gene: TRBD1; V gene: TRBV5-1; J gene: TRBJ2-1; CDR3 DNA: TGCGCCAGCAGCTTGAGACAGGGCACAGACAATGAGCAGTTCTTC; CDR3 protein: CASSLRQGTDNEQFF
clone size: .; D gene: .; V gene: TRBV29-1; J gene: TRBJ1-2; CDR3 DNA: TGCAGCGTTGCTAGGGGCTATGGCTACACCTTC; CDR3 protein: CSVARGYGYTF
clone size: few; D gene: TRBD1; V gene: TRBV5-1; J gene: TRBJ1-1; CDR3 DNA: TGCGCCAGCAGCTTGAGTGGGACAGACTCTGAAGCTTTCTTT; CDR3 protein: CASSLSGTDSEAFF
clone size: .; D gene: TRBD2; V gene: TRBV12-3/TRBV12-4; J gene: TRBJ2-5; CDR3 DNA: TGTGCCAGCAGTTTTGTGGCGGGGGGCAACCAAGAGACCCAGTACTTC; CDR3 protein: CASSFVAGGNQETQYF
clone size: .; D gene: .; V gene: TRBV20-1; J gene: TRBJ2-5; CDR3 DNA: TGCAGTGCATGGGGGGCAGAGACCCAGTACTTC; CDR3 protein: CSAWGAETQYF
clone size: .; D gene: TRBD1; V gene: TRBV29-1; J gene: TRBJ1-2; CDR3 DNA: TGCAGCGTTGCGGGAGGGGGCGACCATGGCTACACCTTC; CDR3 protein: CSVAGGGDHGYTF
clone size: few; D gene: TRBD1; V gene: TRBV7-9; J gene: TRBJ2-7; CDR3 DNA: TGTGCCAGCAGCCACCCGGGACAGGGGAACGAGCAGTACTTC; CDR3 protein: CASSHPGQGNEQYF
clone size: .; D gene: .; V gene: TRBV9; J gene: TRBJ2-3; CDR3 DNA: TGTGCCAGCAGCGTAGGGACACTCTGGGGCACAGATACGCAGTATTTT; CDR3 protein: CASSVGTLWGTDTQYF
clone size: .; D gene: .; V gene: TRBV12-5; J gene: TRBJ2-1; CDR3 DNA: TGTGCTAGTGGCCGATACGACGGAGGCGGTAGTTACAATGAGCAGTTCTTC; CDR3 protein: CASGRYDGGGSYNEQFF
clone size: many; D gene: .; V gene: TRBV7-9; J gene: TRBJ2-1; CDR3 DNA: TGTGCCAGCAGCTTACGGCAGGGTCAGGATGAGCAGTTCTTC; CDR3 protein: CASSLRQGQDEQFF
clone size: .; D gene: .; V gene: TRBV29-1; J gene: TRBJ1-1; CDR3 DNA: TGCAGCGTTGATCAAAGAGGGGTTGAAGATGAAGCTTTCTTT; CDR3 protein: CSVDQRGVEDEAFF
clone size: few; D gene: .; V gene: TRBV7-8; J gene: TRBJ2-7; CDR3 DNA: TGTGCCAGCAGCTTAGAGGGGGGGAAGTCCTACGAGCAGTACTTC; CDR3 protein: CASSLEGGKSYEQYF
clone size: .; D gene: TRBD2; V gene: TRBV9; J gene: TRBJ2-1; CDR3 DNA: TGTGCCAGCAGCGTAGTCGGGACTAGCCGCAATGAGCAGTTCTTC; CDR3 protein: CASSVVGTSRNEQFF
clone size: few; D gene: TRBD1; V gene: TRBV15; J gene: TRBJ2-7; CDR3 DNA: TGTGCCACCAGCAGAGCCTCCGGACAGGGGTTGTCCGAGCAGTACTTC; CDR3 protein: CATSRASGQGLSEQYF
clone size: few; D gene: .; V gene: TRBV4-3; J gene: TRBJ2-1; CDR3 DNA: TGCGCCAGCAGCCAAGAGCGGGGGCAGGGTCGAAATGAGCAGTTCTTC; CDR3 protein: CASSQERGQGRNEQFF